The present TCR beta chain was sequenced within a study of T cell responses to AZD1222 COVID-19 vaccine. The CDR3 is 15 residues long. Per germline, CDR1 SGDLS and CDR2 YYNGEE. Trimming left V 1 base short and J 5 bases short, with 13 bases between. TCRdb's copy holds only in-frame clones and misses some; the assay was immunoSEQ multiplex PCR. In the table there are about 120,000 clones, about 92% of which are singletons. As concerns this clone: As yet, its antigen is unknown.

Overall study results and limits: Vaccine-associated CD4 TCRs ranged over spike, dominating at 160-218 and 743-854.

The clonotype originates from an adult in good health. The gene calls are TRBV9 and TRBJ2-1, with TRBD2 as a possible D gene (5 bases). The sequences come from peripheral blood, collected on day 0 of AZD1222 vaccination. The CDR3 nucleotides read TGTGCCAGCAGCGTAAGGAGCGGTGGAAACAATGAGCAGTTCTTC. This codes for CASSVRSGGNNEQFF.